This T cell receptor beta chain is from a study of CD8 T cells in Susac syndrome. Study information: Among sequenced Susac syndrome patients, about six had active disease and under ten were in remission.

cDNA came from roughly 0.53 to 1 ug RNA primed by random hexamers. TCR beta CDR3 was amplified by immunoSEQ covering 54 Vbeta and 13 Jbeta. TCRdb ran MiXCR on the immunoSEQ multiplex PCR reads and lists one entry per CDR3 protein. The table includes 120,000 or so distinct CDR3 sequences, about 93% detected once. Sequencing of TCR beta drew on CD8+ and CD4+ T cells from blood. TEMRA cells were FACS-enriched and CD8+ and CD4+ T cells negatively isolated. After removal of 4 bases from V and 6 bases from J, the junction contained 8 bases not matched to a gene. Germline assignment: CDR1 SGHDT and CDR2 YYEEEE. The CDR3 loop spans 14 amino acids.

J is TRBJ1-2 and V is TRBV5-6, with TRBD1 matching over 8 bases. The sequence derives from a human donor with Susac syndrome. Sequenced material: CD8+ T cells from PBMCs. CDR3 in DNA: TGTGCCAGCAGCCCGACAGGGGCAGGGAATGGCTACACCTTC. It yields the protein CASSPTGAGNGYTF.